This T cell receptor beta chain was observed in a study of blood T cell repertoires in COVID-19. Study information: T cells, B-cell-depleted T cells, or PBMCs supplied cDNA or gDNA.

This CDR3 has 15 amino acids. V trimming: 3 bases; J trimming: 4 bases; junction bases outside the gene matches: 8. Germline CDR1 reads ENHRY; CDR2 reads SYGVKD. Some clones are missing from TCRdb's copy, which holds only in-frame ones; the method was immunoSEQ multiplex PCR. The sample records about 36,000 clones, roughly four fifths being singletons. The sample was peripheral blood. The rearrangement joins TRBV10-3 to TRBJ2-7; TRBD1 aligns across 8 bases. This TCR was sampled from a human donor in a cohort sampled during active or convalescent COVID-19. The donor label of this sample is uncertain. The CDR3 sequence: CAISEQGTGLYEQYF. CDR3 in DNA: TGTGCCATCAGTGAACAAGGGACAGGCCTATACGAGCAGTACTTC.